One T cell receptor beta chain is described in this entry. The antigen remains unidentified. PCR involved 60 Vbeta and 13 Jbeta primers. The method was immunoSEQ multiplex PCR; TCRdb's version includes in-frame clones alone and lacks a portion of them. The sample yields about 200,000 clones, of which the top ten take up around 1.1%. The entry originates in a study of cytomegalovirus exposure and HLA in healthy donors. Study observations and caveats: Earlier results showed most TCR beta V segments being productive about 87% or about 30% of the time. TCR beta V- and J-gene trimming was later associated with a missense DCLRE1C variant. When the data were analyzed later, several of the most significant clusters appeared to be linked to common viral pathogens. Sequencing likely produced, as an artifact, a cluster of highly shared sequence variants.

The CDR3 runs 13 residues. Trimming took 10 bases from V and 5 from J, leaving 17 bases between them. The germline CDR1 and CDR2 sequences are ENHRY and SYGVKD. The TCR was taken from a girl under 10 years old in good health and CMV-seropositive. The chain has TRBV10-3 and TRBJ2-5; tentatively, D is TRBD2 (6 bases). The sample comprised PBMCs. The CDR3 coding sequence is TGTGCCACCACAGGAGGGCTGGACGAGACCCAGTACTTC. It codes for CATTGGLDETQYF.